Listed here is a single TCR beta chain. Its matching antigen is unknown. This specimen comes from a study of cytomegalovirus exposure and HLA in healthy donors. In the PCR, 60 Vbeta and 13 Jbeta primers were used. The repertoire was sequenced with immunoSEQ multiplex PCR; TCRdb's copy has only in-frame clones and lacks some. The sample includes about 250,000 clones, roughly 70% of them seen just once. Study-wide points: More clonal expansion characterized HLA-associated TCR beta chains than equally common others in a later analysis.

Specimen: PBMCs. This receptor was identified in a female donor in good health and CMV-seronegative.

The CDR3 nucleotides are TGCGCCAGCAGCTTGGAGGGGTTTGAGCAGTACTTC. Translation gives CASSLEGFEQYF. The chain joins TRBV5-1 to TRBJ2-7, with D perhaps matching TRBD1 (5 bases). V shed 0 bases and J shed 7 bases, with 8 bases lying between them. CDR1 and CDR2 (germline): SGHRS, YFSETQ. The CDR3 consists of 12 residues.